Listed below are T cell receptor beta chains from one sample, sequenced in a study of lymphopenia after photon versus proton radiotherapy. Using immunoSEQ multiplex PCR, the repertoire was profiled, and TCRdb retains in-frame clones only, with some absent. The sample yields 75,000 to 90,000 clones, about 83% seen once. This sample comprised peripheral blood, obtained from a patient treated with proton-based radiotherapy. The receptors shown here come from a man aged 55 to 70 with pancreatic cancer. Both conserved end residues are part of each CDR3. Each record gives: clone size, V gene, J gene, D gene, CDR3 DNA, CDR3 protein. A D gene is named only where the DNA matches it firmly. Size tells how often a clone was seen (once, few, many) or the class of an expanded clone, and some rows leave it out.

NA	TRBV28	TRBJ1-6	NA	TGTGCCAGCCAGAGGCTAGATAATTCACCCCTCCACTTT	CASQRLDNSPLHF
NA	TRBV30	TRBJ2-7	NA	TGTGCCTGGAGTGTGCCGAGGGCCTACGAGCAGTACTTC	CAWSVPRAYEQYF
NA	TRBV28	TRBJ2-1	NA	TGTGCCAGCAGTTTGAGACCGGAGAATGAGCAGTTCTTC	CASSLRPENEQFF
NA	TRBV5-4	TRBJ2-4	NA	TGTGCCAGCAGCCCCACGGCGGTTCTAGCCAAAAACATTCAGTACTTC	CASSPTAVLAKNIQYF
NA	TRBV27	TRBJ1-4	NA	TGTGCCAGCAGTCGCCGGGACACTAATGAAAAACTGTTTTTT	CASSRRDTNEKLFF
NA	TRBV7-9	TRBJ2-1	NA	TGTGCCAGCAGCTTAGACCAGGGAGTTGATGAGCAGTTCTTC	CASSLDQGVDEQFF
NA	TRBV28	TRBJ1-1	NA	TGTGCCAGCAGGTCGACTCCCGGGACAAGTCAAACTGAAGCTTTCTTT	CASRSTPGTSQTEAFF
NA	TRBV28	TRBJ2-7	TRBD1	TGTGCCAGCAGTCACCGGGGACAGGGTATCCACGAGCAGTACTTC	CASSHRGQGIHEQYF
NA	TRBV29-1	TRBJ2-5	TRBD2	TGCAGCGTTCCGGGGGGAGTTGAAGAGACCCAGTACTTC	CSVPGGVEETQYF
NA	TRBV7-2	TRBJ2-3	NA	TGTGCCAGCAGCCTAGGGGCAGATACGCAGTATTTT	CASSLGADTQYF
NA	TRBV5-1	TRBJ2-3	NA	TGCGCCAGCAGAAAACTCTCTAACACAGATACGCAGTATTTT	CASRKLSNTDTQYF
few	TRBV7-9	TRBJ1-2	NA	TGTGCCAGCAGCTCAGGGGTATCTCATGGCTACACCTTC	CASSSGVSHGYTF
once	TRBV5-1	TRBJ2-5	NA	TGCGCCAGCAGCTTTGGTGACCAAACAGAGACCCAGTACTTC	CASSFGDQTETQYF
NA	TRBV6-4	TRBJ2-3	NA	TGTGCCAGCAGTGACTCGGAGGCCGATACGCAGTATTTT	CASSDSEADTQYF
NA	TRBV27	TRBJ1-4	NA	TGTGCCAGCAGCCTAGTGACGTCAGGGGAAAAACTGTTTTTT	CASSLVTSGEKLFF
once	TRBV27	TRBJ2-7	TRBD1	TGTGCCAGCAGGCCTCTGGGGACAGGGGGCGCGAGAGAGCAGTACTTC	CASRPLGTGGAREQYF
NA	TRBV7-2	TRBJ2-5	NA	TGTGCCAGCAGCACGGGGGACAGACAAGAGACCCAGTACTTC	CASSTGDRQETQYF
NA	TRBV30	TRBJ2-2	NA	TGTGCCTGGAGGGAGGGAAGCACCGGGGAGCTGTTTTTT	CAWREGSTGELFF
few	TRBV5-1	TRBJ2-1	NA	TGCGCCAGCAGCTTGGCCAACCGGGTTGGGTCCTACAATGAGCAGTTCTTC	CASSLANRVGSYNEQFF
NA	TRBV18	TRBJ1-3	TRBD1	TGTGCCAGCTCACCACAGGGGGCTGATGGAAACACCATATATTTT	CASSPQGADGNTIYF
NA	TRBV6-1	TRBJ1-4	NA	TGTGCCAGCAGTGAGGTGGGGGTAGGAGAAAAACTGTTTTTT	CASSEVGVGEKLFF
NA	TRBV7-9	TRBJ1-2	NA	TGTGCCAGCAGCCTAGGCTCCCCATTTGGTGGCTACACCTTC	CASSLGSPFGGYTF
NA	TRBV2	TRBJ2-5	TRBD2	TGTGCCAGCAGGGAGACTAGCCTCCCCGTAGAGACCCAGTACTTC	CASRETSLPVETQYF
NA	TRBV27	TRBJ1-1	TRBD1	TGTGCCAGCAGTCCCGGGACAGGGGGCTCAACGCCTGAAGCTTTCTTT	CASSPGTGGSTPEAFF
NA	TRBV27	TRBJ1-1	NA	TGTGCCAGCAGTGCATCTCAGGGATTGGGGACTGAAGCTTTCTTT	CASSASQGLGTEAFF
once	TRBV5-1	TRBJ1-1	NA	TGCGCCAGCAGCGCAGGGGTAGAGGGCACTGAAGCTTTCTTT	CASSAGVEGTEAFF
NA	TRBV6-4	TRBJ2-3	NA	TGTGCCAGCAGTGACTCGGGGTATACGCAGTATTTT	CASSDSGYTQYF
NA	TRBV30	TRBJ1-2	NA	TGTGCCTGGAGGGGGGGACAAAACTATGGCTACACCTTC	CAWRGGQNYGYTF
NA	TRBV2	TRBJ2-2	TRBD1	TGTGCCAGCAGCAGAGTGGGGACAGAGGGGCAGGAGCTGTTTTTT	CASSRVGTEGQELFF
NA	TRBV6-5	TRBJ2-1	TRBD2	TGTGCCAGCAGGAGGGGGACTAGCGCTAACAATGAGCAGTTCTTC	CASRRGTSANNEQFF
NA	TRBV7-8	TRBJ2-2	NA	TGTGCCAGCAGCCCAACGGGAAGGGTTGGGGAGCTGTTTTTT	CASSPTGRVGELFF
NA	TRBV6-6	TRBJ2-3	NA	TGTGCCAGCGGTGGCGGGAGCACAGATACGCAGTATTTT	CASGGGSTDTQYF